A selection of T cell receptor beta chains follows, all from one sample in a study of shared clonotypes between healthy human individuals. Produced via immunoSEQ multiplex PCR; TCRdb's table is partial and in-frame only. The data show roughly 550,000 clones, with less than 97% seen just once and over 0.09% held by the top ten. Sequenced material: naive CD8+ T cells sorted from blood. All receptors come from a woman in her 30s in good health. The CDR3 runs from the conserved cysteine through the conserved F or W. The order of the fields is D gene, J gene, V gene, clone size, CDR3 protein, CDR3 DNA. The D gene is left open where the match is weak. A clone size is listed for some rows: how often the clone was seen (once, few, many), or a class if it is expanded.

. | TRBJ2-7 | TRBV27 | . | CASSLRGGVYEQYF | TGTGCCAGCAGTTTGCGGGGAGGCGTCTACGAGCAGTACTTC
TRBD2 | TRBJ2-5 | TRBV7-6 | . | CASSLGTSSETQYF | TGTGCCAGCAGCCTTGGGACTAGTTCGGAGACCCAGTACTTC
. | TRBJ1-1 | TRBV13 | . | CASSTITGYAEAFF | TGTGCCAGCAGCACAATCACGGGGTATGCTGAAGCTTTCTTT
TRBD2 | TRBJ2-7 | TRBV28 | . | CASTPPAGVSEQYF | TGTGCCAGCACCCCCCCTGCGGGAGTCTCCGAGCAGTACTTC
. | TRBJ1-1 | TRBV7-2 | . | CASSPPHFEAFF | TGTGCCAGCAGCCCACCGCACTTTGAAGCTTTCTTT
TRBD2 | TRBJ2-1 | TRBV19 | . | CAIGTSGYNEQFF | TGTGCCATCGGGACTAGCGGCTACAATGAGCAGTTCTTC
TRBD1 | TRBJ2-3 | TRBV10-3 | . | CAISETSGGYTDTQYF | TGTGCCATCAGTGAGACCTCAGGGGGCTACACAGATACGCAGTATTTT
. | TRBJ1-1 | TRBV5-1 | . | CASSLLGASGLDTEAFF | TGCGCCAGCAGCTTGTTAGGGGCTTCAGGTTTGGACACTGAAGCTTTCTTT
. | TRBJ2-6 | TRBV11-2 | . | CASSLLFMSESSGANVLTF | TGTGCCAGCAGCTTACTATTTATGTCGGAAAGCTCTGGGGCCAACGTCCTGACTTTC
TRBD2 | TRBJ2-7 | TRBV27 | . | CASSLYSPLREITYEQYF | TGTGCCAGCAGTTTATATTCCCCCCTGCGGGAGATAACCTACGAGCAGTACTTC
TRBD1 | TRBJ2-1 | TRBV29-1 | once | CSVEVPGQRTFSYNEQFF | TGCAGCGTTGAAGTACCGGGACAGCGAACGTTCTCCTACAATGAGCAGTTCTTC
. | TRBJ2-5 | TRBV7-9 | . | CASSTSMSRVETQYF | TGTGCCAGCAGCACAAGCATGAGTAGAGTGGAGACCCAGTACTTC
TRBD1 | TRBJ1-1 | TRBV7-9 | . | CASSLGQGSNTEAFF | TGTGCCAGCAGCTTAGGACAGGGAAGTAACACTGAAGCTTTCTTT
. | TRBJ2-7 | TRBV27 | . | CASSLSGTAGSFYEQYF | TGTGCCAGCAGTTTATCAGGCACGGCGGGGTCGTTCTACGAGCAGTACTTC
TRBD1 | TRBJ1-2 | TRBV5-6 | . | CASSADRVQGYTF | TGTGCCAGCAGCGCGGACAGGGTCCAGGGCTACACCTTC
. | TRBJ1-5 | TRBV19 | once | CASRNRGTSNQPQHF | TGTGCCAGTAGGAATCGAGGGACCAGCAATCAGCCCCAGCATTTT
TRBD1 | TRBJ2-1 | TRBV6-7 | . | CASSYPWTGDLMANEQFF | TGTGCCAGCAGTTACCCGTGGACAGGGGACCTTATGGCGAATGAGCAGTTCTTC
. | TRBJ1-1 | TRBV19 | few | CASSIWGKTEAFF | TGTGCCAGTAGTATATGGGGTAAGACTGAAGCTTTCTTT
. | TRBJ2-1 | TRBV7-6 | . | CASSLGGHLRINEQFF | TGTGCCAGCAGCTTAGGTGGCCACCTAAGGATCAATGAGCAGTTCTTC
. | TRBJ1-5 | TRBV7-8 | . | CASSLVDGLYSNQPQHF | TGTGCCAGCAGCTTAGTTGACGGATTGTATAGCAATCAGCCCCAGCATTTT
. | TRBJ2-3 | TRBV5-1 | . | CASSSGGWGNWPDTQYF | TGCGCCAGCAGCTCTGGAGGTTGGGGGAACTGGCCAGATACGCAGTATTTT
. | TRBJ1-2 | TRBV7-2 | . | CASSPPGTSRNYGYTF | TGTGCCAGCAGCCCCCCCGGGACGTCTAGAAACTATGGCTACACCTTC
TRBD2 | TRBJ2-1 | TRBV10-3 | . | CAISVTSGPNEQFF | TGTGCCATCAGTGTAACTAGCGGGCCCAATGAGCAGTTCTTC
. | TRBJ1-5 | TRBV28 | . | CASIGWGRNQPQHF | TGTGCCAGCATAGGGTGGGGGCGCAATCAGCCCCAGCATTTT
TRBD2 | TRBJ2-7 | TRBV6-1 | . | CASSLIRDYFYEQYF | TGTGCCAGCAGCCTAATCCGGGACTACTTCTACGAGCAGTACTTC
. | TRBJ2-1 | TRBV7-2 | . | CASSLLAGLPNNEQFF | TGTGCCAGCAGCTTATTGGCGGGACTCCCGAACAATGAGCAGTTCTTC
. | TRBJ2-7 | TRBV27 | . | CASSLSKGTSTEQYF | TGTGCCAGCAGTTTATCGAAAGGGACAAGTACCGAGCAGTACTTC
. | TRBJ2-2 | TRBV19 | . | CASTPLFSSDDTGELFF | TGTGCCAGTACCCCGCTTTTCTCTAGCGACGACACCGGGGAGCTGTTTTTT
TRBD1 | TRBJ2-7 | TRBV27 | . | CASAGQGAREQYF | TGTGCCAGCGCGGGACAGGGGGCTCGGGAGCAGTACTTC
TRBD1 | TRBJ1-1 | TRBV20-1 | . | CSAPYRGHAFF | TGCAGTGCCCCATACAGGGGGCATGCTTTCTTT
. | TRBJ2-3 | TRBV9 | . | CASSGRPPGTDTQYF | TGTGCCAGCAGCGGCCGGCCTCCGGGCACAGATACGCAGTATTTT
. | TRBJ2-1 | TRBV9 | . | CASSIGVRIVF | TGTGCCAGCAGCATCGGAGTCCGAATAGTCTTC
. | TRBJ2-3 | TRBV2 | . | CASSGDTRGDTQYF | TGTGCCAGCAGTGGGGACACCCGGGGAGATACGCAGTATTTT
. | TRBJ2-2 | TRBV27 | . | CASSSGTGELFF | TGTGCCAGCAGTTCGGGCACCGGGGAGCTGTTTTTT
TRBD2 | TRBJ2-7 | TRBV7-9 | . | CASSLAGGPAHEQYF | TGTGCCAGCAGCTTAGCGGGAGGGCCGGCTCACGAGCAGTACTTC
TRBD1 | TRBJ1-5 | TRBV19 | . | CASSIRDRNQPQHF | TGTGCCAGTAGTATACGGGACAGAAATCAGCCCCAGCATTTT
TRBD2 | TRBJ2-2 | TRBV2 | . | CASSESRTSGRMYTGELFF | TGTGCCAGCAGTGAATCCCGGACTAGCGGGAGAATGTACACCGGGGAGCTGTTTTTT
. | TRBJ2-7 | TRBV27 | . | CASSLGPTNYEQYF | TGTGCCAGCAGTTTGGGACCGACTAACTACGAGCAGTACTTC
TRBD1 | TRBJ1-1 | TRBV5-4 | . | CASSSGTGKIEAFF | TGTGCCAGCAGCTCGGGGACAGGGAAAATTGAAGCTTTCTTT
. | TRBJ1-1 | TRBV6-1 | . | CASSEPGLNTEAFF | TGTGCCAGCAGTGAACCAGGGTTGAACACTGAAGCTTTCTTT
. | TRBJ2-3 | TRBV6-5 | once | CASSWAGNTDTQYF | TGTGCCAGCAGTTGGGCGGGCAACACAGATACGCAGTATTTT
TRBD2 | TRBJ2-1 | TRBV7-9 | . | CASSFSGRPNEQFF | TGTGCCAGCAGCTTTAGCGGGAGGCCCAATGAGCAGTTCTTC
. | TRBJ2-3 | TRBV5-4 | . | CASSLSVDTQYF | TGTGCCAGCAGCTTGTCGGTAGATACGCAGTATTTT
TRBD2 | TRBJ2-3 | TRBV7-8 | . | CASSLVAGADTQYF | TGTGCCAGCAGCTTAGTAGCGGGAGCAGATACGCAGTATTTT
TRBD2 | TRBJ2-7 | TRBV7-6 | . | CASSLSSAGVSLYEQYF | TGTGCCAGCAGCTTATCTTCAGCGGGAGTTTCTCTCTACGAGCAGTACTTC